These T cell receptor beta chains were read from a single sample in a study of siplizumab effects on memory and regulatory T cells. The assay was immunoSEQ multiplex PCR, and TCRdb's table has in-frame clones only and misses some. Of roughly 60,000 clones listed, approximately 93% are singletons. Sequencing used CD8+ T cells sorted from blood. These receptors originate from a human donor in good health. Each CDR3 is given with its conserved first and last residue. The D gene is left open where the match is weak.

TRBV2	TRBJ1-5	.	CASSAGSNQPQHF	TGTGCCAGCAGTGCTGGCAGCAATCAGCCCCAGCATTTT
TRBV18	TRBJ2-7	.	CASSPVAPSYEQYF	TGTGCCAGCTCACCGGTGGCACCCTCCTACGAGCAGTACTTC
TRBV7-8	TRBJ2-7	.	CARPNSYEQYF	TGTGCCCGACCGAACTCCTACGAGCAGTACTTC
TRBV6-4	TRBJ2-3	TRBD2	CASSDREGDTQYF	TGTGCCAGCAGTGACAGGGAGGGAGATACGCAGTATTTT
TRBV11-3	TRBJ1-3	.	CASSLDGTSGNTIYF	TGTGCCAGCAGCTTAGATGGTACCTCTGGAAACACCATATATTTT
TRBV27	TRBJ2-1	TRBD2	CASSNSGRLYNEQFF	TGTGCCAGCAGTAATAGCGGGAGACTATACAATGAGCAGTTCTTC
TRBV11-2	TRBJ2-1	.	CASSFSLAGPVYNEQFF	TGTGCCAGCAGCTTTAGTCTGGCGGGTCCCGTTTACAATGAGCAGTTCTTC
TRBV5-4	TRBJ2-7	.	CASSRTDSYEQYF	TGTGCCAGCAGTCGGACAGACTCCTACGAGCAGTACTTC
TRBV29-1	TRBJ2-7	TRBD2	CSVGLAGGGEQYF	TGCAGCGTCGGACTAGCGGGAGGTGGTGAGCAGTACTTC
TRBV27	TRBJ1-5	.	CASSLGAANQPQHF	TGTGCCAGCAGTTTAGGGGCAGCTAATCAGCCCCAGCATTTT
TRBV28	TRBJ2-5	.	CASSDLGEDLETQYF	TGTGCCAGCAGTGATCTAGGGGAAGACTTGGAGACCCAGTACTTC
TRBV27	TRBJ1-2	.	CASSKPGPYNGYTF	TGTGCCAGCAGTAAGCCCGGGCCCTACAATGGCTACACCTTC
TRBV4-1	TRBJ2-7	TRBD1	CASSQEGGGTYEQYF	TGCGCCAGCAGCCAAGAAGGGGGCGGCACCTACGAGCAGTACTTC
TRBV7-9	TRBJ1-3	TRBD1	CASSSTTGATGNTIYF	TGTGCCAGCAGCTCGACGACAGGGGCAACTGGAAACACCATATATTTT
TRBV27	TRBJ2-5	.	CASSQNRVVLQETQYF	TGTGCCAGCAGTCAAAACAGGGTTGTCCTACAAGAGACCCAGTACTTC
TRBV18	TRBJ2-6	.	CASSPADFSGANVLTF	TGTGCCAGCTCACCGGCAGATTTCTCTGGGGCCAACGTCCTGACTTTC
TRBV28	TRBJ1-2	TRBD1	CASGIRQGIDGYTF	TGTGCCAGCGGGATTAGACAGGGGATCGATGGCTACACCTTC
TRBV6-1	TRBJ1-5	.	CASSLWVNQPQHF	TGTGCCAGCAGTCTCTGGGTCAATCAGCCCCAGCATTTT
TRBV9	TRBJ2-3	.	CASSQGLWTESTDTQYF	TGTGCCAGCAGCCAGGGCCTTTGGACGGAAAGCACAGATACGCAGTATTTT
TRBV6-1	TRBJ2-7	.	CASSEPSDATYEQYF	TGTGCCAGCAGTGAACCTTCTGACGCGACCTACGAGCAGTACTTC
TRBV4-1	TRBJ1-4	TRBD1	CASSQDQGAVGKLFF	TGCGCCAGCAGCCAAGATCAGGGGGCTGTCGGAAAACTGTTTTTT
TRBV7-9	TRBJ2-5	TRBD2	CASSGTSGRETQYF	TGTGCCAGCAGCGGGACTAGCGGGAGGGAGACCCAGTACTTC
TRBV30	TRBJ2-3	TRBD2	CAWSLNGRDTQYF	TGTGCCTGGAGTCTTAACGGGAGGGATACGCAGTATTTT
TRBV27	TRBJ1-5	TRBD1	CASSLGGGGQPQHF	TGTGCCAGCAGTTTAGGAGGGGGCGGTCAGCCCCAGCATTTT
TRBV4-1	TRBJ2-7	TRBD1	CASRLGTGSHEQYF	TGCGCCAGCAGACTCGGGACAGGGAGCCACGAGCAGTACTTC
TRBV7-2	TRBJ2-1	.	CASSLEVLADEQFF	TGTGCCAGCAGCCTCGAGGTGTTAGCGGATGAGCAGTTCTTC
TRBV29-1	TRBJ2-1	TRBD2	CSVLGLADNEQFF	TGCAGCGTTTTAGGACTAGCGGACAATGAGCAGTTCTTC
TRBV20-1	TRBJ2-1	.	CSARGGEGQFF	TGCAGTGCTAGAGGTGGGGAAGGGCAGTTCTTC
TRBV9	TRBJ2-3	TRBD2	CASSVVAGIITDTQYF	TGTGCCAGCAGCGTAGTAGCGGGGATAATCACAGATACGCAGTATTTT